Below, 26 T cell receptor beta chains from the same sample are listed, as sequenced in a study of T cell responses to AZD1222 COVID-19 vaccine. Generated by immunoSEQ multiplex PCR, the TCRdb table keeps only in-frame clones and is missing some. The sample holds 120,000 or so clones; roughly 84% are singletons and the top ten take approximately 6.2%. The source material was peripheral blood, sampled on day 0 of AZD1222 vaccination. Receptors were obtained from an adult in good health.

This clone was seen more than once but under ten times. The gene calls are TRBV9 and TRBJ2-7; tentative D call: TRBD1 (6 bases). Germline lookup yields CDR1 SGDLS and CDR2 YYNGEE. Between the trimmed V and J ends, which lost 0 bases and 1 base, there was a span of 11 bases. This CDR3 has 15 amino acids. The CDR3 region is CASSVEGDASYEQYF. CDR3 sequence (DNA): TGTGCCAGCAGCGTAGAGGGGGATGCGTCCTACGAGCAGTACTTC.

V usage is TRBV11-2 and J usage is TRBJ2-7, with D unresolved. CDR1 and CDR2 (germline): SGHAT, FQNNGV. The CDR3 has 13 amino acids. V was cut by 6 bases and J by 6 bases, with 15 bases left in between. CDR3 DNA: TGTGCCAGCAGTATAGAGGTAACCTCCGAGCAGTACTTC. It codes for CASSIEVTSEQYF.

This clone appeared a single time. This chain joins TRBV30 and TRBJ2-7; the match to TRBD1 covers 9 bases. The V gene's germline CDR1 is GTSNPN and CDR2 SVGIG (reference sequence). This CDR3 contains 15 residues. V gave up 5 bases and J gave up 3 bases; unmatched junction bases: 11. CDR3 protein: CAWGKTGGVFYEQYF. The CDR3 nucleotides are TGTGCCTGGGGGAAAACAGGGGGCGTCTTCTACGAGCAGTACTTC.

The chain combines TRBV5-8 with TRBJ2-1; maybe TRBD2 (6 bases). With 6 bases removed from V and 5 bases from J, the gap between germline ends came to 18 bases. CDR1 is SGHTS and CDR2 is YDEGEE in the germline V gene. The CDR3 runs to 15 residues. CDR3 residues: CASTLRRGRDNEQFF. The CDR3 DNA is TGTGCCAGCACCCTCCGGAGGGGAAGGGACAATGAGCAGTTCTTC.

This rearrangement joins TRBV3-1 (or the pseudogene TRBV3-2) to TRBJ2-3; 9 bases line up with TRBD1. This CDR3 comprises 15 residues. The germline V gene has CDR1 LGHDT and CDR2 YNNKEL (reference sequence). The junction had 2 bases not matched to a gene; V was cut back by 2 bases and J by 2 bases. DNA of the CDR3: TGTGCCAGCAGCCAAACAGGGGGCATCACAGATACGCAGTATTTT. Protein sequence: CASSQTGGITDTQYF.

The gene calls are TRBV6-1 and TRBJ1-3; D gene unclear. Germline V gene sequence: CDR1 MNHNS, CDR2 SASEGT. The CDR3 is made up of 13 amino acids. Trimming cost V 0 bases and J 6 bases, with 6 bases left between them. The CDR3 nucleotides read TGTGCCAGCAGTGAAGCTAGAGAAAACACCATATATTTT. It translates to CASSEARENTIYF.

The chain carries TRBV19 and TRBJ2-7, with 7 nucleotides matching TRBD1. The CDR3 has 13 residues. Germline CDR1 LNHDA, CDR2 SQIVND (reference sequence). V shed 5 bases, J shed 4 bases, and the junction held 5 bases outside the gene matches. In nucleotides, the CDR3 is TGTGCCAGTAGTCTTGGGACAGCATACGAGCAGTACTTC. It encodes CASSLGTAYEQYF. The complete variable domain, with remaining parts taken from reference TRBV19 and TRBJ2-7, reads DGGITQSPKYLFRKEGQNVTLSCEQNLNHDAMYWYRQDPGQGLRLIYYSQIVNDFQKGDIAEGYSVSREKKESFPLTVTSAQKNPTAFYLCASSLGTAYEQYFGPGTRLTVT.

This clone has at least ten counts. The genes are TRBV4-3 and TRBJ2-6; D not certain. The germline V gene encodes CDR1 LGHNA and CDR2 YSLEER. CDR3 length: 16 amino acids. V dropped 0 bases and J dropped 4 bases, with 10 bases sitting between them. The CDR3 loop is CASSQDRGLGANVLTF. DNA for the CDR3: TGCGCCAGCAGCCAAGATAGAGGTCTGGGGGCCAACGTCCTGACTTTC.

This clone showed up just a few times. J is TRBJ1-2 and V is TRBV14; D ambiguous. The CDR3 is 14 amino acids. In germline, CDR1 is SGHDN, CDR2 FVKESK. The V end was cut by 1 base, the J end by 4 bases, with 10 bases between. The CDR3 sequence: CASSQAHAGYGYTF. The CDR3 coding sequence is TGTGCCAGCAGCCAAGCCCACGCAGGCTATGGCTACACCTTC.

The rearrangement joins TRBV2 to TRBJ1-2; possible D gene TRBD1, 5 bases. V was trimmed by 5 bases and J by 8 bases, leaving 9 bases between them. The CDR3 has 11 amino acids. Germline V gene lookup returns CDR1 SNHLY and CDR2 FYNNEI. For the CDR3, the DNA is TGTGCCAGCAGTCCCAGGGTCGGCTACACCTTC. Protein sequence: CASSPRVGYTF.

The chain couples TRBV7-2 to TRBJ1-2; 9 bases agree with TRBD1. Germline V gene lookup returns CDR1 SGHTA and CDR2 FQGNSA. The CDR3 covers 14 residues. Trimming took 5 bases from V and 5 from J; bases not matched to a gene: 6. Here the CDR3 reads CASSDRGLFYGYTF. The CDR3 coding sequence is TGTGCCAGCAGCGACAGGGGGTTGTTTTATGGCTACACCTTC.

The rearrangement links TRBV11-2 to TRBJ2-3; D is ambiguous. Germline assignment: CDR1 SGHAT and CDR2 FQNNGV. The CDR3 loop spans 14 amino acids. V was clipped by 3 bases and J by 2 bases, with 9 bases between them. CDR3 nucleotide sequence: TGTGCCAGCAGCTTTCCCTGGGACACAGATACGCAGTATTTT. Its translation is CASSFPWDTDTQYF.

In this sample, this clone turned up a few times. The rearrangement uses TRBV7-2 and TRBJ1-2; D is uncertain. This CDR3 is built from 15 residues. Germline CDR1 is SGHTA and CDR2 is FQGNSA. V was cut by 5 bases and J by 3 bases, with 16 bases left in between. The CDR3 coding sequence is TGTGCCAGCAGCGAGGTAGCAGACGGACACTATGGCTACACCTTC. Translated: CASSEVADGHYGYTF.

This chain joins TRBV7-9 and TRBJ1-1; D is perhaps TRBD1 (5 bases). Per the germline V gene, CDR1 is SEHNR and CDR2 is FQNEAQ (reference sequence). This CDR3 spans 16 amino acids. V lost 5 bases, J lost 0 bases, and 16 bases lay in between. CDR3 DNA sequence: TGTGCCAGCAGCATGAAGGGGTCTCCCATGAACACTGAAGCTTTCTTT. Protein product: CASSMKGSPMNTEAFF.

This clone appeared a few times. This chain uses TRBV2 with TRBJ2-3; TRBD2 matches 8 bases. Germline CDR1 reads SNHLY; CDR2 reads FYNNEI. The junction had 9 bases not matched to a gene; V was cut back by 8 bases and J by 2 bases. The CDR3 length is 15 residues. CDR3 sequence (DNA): TGTGCCAGCGAAGATAGCGGGAAAAACACAGATACGCAGTATTTT. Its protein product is CASEDSGKNTDTQYF.

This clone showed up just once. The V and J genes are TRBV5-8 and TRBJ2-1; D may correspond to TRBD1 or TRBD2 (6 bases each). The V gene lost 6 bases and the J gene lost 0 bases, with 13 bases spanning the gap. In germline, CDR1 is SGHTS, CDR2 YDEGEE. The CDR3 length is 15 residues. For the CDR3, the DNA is TGTGCCAGCAAGAAGGGGGAGGTCTCCTACAATGAGCAGTTCTTC. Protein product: CASKKGEVSYNEQFF.

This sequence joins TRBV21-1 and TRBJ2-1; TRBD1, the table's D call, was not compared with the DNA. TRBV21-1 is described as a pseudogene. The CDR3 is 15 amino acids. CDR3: CASSKEGVQGNEQFF. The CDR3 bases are TGTGCCAGCAGCAAAGAAGGGGTACAGGGGAATGAGCAGTTCTTC.

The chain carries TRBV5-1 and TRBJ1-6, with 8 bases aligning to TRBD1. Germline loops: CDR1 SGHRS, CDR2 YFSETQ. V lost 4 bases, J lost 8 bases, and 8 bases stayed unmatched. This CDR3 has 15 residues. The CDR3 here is CASSPRPGGDSPLHF. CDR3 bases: TGCGCCAGCAGCCCCCGGCCAGGGGGCGATTCACCCCTCCACTTT.

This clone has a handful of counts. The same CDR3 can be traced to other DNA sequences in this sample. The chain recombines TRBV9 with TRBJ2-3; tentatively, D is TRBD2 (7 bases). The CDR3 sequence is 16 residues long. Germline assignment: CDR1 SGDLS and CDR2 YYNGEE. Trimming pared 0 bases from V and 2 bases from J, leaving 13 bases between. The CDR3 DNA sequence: TGTGCCAGCAGCGTAGGGGGGCGGGGGCCCACAGATACGCAGTATTTT. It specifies CASSVGGRGPTDTQYF. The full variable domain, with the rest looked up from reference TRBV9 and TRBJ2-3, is DSGVTQTPKHLITATGQRVTLRCSPRSGDLSVYWYQQSLDQGLQFLIQYYNGEERAKGNILERFSAQQFPDLHSELNLSSLELGDSALYFCASSVGGRGPTDTQYFGPGTRLTVL.

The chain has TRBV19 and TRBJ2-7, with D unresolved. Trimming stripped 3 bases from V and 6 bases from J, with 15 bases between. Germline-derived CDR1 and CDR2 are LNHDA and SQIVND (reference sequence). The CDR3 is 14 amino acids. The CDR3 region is CASSIPLKGGEQYF. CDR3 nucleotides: TGTGCCAGTAGTATCCCTCTCAAGGGTGGCGAGCAGTACTTC.

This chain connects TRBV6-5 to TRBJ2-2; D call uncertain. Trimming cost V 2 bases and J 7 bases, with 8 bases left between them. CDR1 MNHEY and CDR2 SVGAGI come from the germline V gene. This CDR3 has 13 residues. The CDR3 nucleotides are TGTGCCAGCAGTTACGTGGTCCTCGGGGAGCTGTTTTTT. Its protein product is CASSYVVLGELFF.

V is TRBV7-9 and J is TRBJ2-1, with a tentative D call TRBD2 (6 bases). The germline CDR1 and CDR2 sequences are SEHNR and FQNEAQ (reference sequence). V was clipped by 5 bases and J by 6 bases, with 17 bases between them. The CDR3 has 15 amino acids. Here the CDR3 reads CASSRLDGGVNEQFF. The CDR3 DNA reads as TGTGCCAGCAGCAGACTCGACGGCGGGGTCAATGAGCAGTTCTTC.

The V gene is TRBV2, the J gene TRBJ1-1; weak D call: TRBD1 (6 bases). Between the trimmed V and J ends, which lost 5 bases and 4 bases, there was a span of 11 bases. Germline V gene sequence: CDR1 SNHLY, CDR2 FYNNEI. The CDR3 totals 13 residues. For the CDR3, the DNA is TGTGCCAGCAGTATGGGGGGCGTCACTGAAGCTTTCTTT. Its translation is CASSMGGVTEAFF.

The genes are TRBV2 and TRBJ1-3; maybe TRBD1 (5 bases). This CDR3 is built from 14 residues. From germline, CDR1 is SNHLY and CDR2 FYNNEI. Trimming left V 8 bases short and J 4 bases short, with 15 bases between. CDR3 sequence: CASGPRGSGNTIYF. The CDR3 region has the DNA TGTGCCAGCGGCCCACGGGGGTCAGGAAACACCATATATTTT.

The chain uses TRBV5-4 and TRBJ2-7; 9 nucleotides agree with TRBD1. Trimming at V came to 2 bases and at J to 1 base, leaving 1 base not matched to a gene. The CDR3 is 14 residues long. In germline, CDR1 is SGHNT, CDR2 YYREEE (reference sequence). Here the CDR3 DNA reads TGTGCCAGCAGCTTAGGACAGGGGTCCTACGAGCAGTACTTC. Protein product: CASSLGQGSYEQYF.

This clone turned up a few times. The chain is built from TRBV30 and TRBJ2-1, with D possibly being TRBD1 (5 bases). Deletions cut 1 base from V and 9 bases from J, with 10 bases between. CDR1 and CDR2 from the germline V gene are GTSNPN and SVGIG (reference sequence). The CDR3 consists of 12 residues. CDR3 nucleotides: TGTGCCTGGAGTGGGCAGGGTATTGAGCAGTTCTTC. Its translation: CAWSGQGIEQFF.